These 3 T cell receptor beta chains were all obtained from the same sample, sequenced in a study of radiation and T cells in renal cell carcinoma (dated by TCRdb to 2018 to 2020). Reading the label with the study, this specimen's time point is: blood 2 weeks post-SBRT. Reading the label with the study, this specimen's treatment or condition is: 15 Gy SBRT to primary tumor, nephrectomy 4 weeks later. Library preparation was by the immunoSEQ multiplex PCR assay. In TCRdb, the immuneACCESS table is reduced to in-frame sequences with V and J assigned. These tables do not hold every clone; where another copy was compared, an unresolved V gene accounts for under half, and the others remain unexplained. The sample has fewer than 90,000 clones on record, roughly 85% of them singletons. Approximately 22% of the sample is taken by the ten largest. Sequences were derived from blood, sampled from a patient whose treatment included radiotherapy and nephrectomy. These receptors were collected from a woman between 50 and 59 years old with renal cell carcinoma.

The chain recombines TRBV2 with TRBJ2-5; D uncertain. Germline V gene data show CDR1 as SNHLY and CDR2 as FYNNEI. The CDR3 is made up of 11 amino acids. Trimming stripped 5 bases from V and 5 bases from J, with 6 bases between. The CDR3 DNA follows: TGTGCCAGCAGTATAAAGGAGACCCAGTACTTC. This codes for CASSIKETQYF.

This chain links TRBV6-4 with TRBJ2-1; 12 bases line up with TRBD2. Germline V gene sequence: CDR1 MRHNA, CDR2 SNTAGT. This CDR3 is 14 amino acids long. The V and J ends lost 7 bases and 2 bases, in that order; junction bases with no gene match: 0. CDR3 nucleotides: TGTGCCAGCACTAGCGGGAGGGCCTACAATGAGCAGTTCTTC. Protein: CASTSGRAYNEQFF.

The V call is TRBV9, the J call TRBJ2-2; D is unresolved. V was clipped by 0 bases and J by 0 bases, with 9 bases between them. Germline loops: CDR1 SGDLS, CDR2 YYNGEE. The CDR3 runs 16 residues. Here the CDR3 DNA reads TGTGCCAGCAGCGTAGGAAGTGAGCCGAACACCGGGGAGCTGTTTTTT. This gives the protein CASSVGSEPNTGELFF.